This paragraph reports one T cell receptor beta chain. The sample originates from a study of control samples from healthy donors and cancer patients. Generated by immunoSEQ multiplex PCR, the TCRdb table keeps only in-frame clones and is missing some. The repertoire has 100,000 to 120,000 clones, around 82% of them found once; the top ten carry approximately 13%. The CDR3 runs to 15 residues. The V gene's germline CDR1 is MNHEY and CDR2 SVGAGI. Trimming took off 6 bases at V and 1 base at J, with 12 bases between the two ends. Sequencing was done on a sample of blood. This chain links TRBV6-5 with TRBJ2-2, with D possibly TRBD1 on 6 matching bases. The receptor was isolated from a woman in her fifties or sixties in good health. CDR3 sequence (DNA): TGTGCCAGCAGCAACGCCAGGGGGAACACCGGGGAGCTGTTTTTT. This encodes CASSNARGNTGELFF.